Included here is one T cell receptor (beta chain) sequence, with context. This entry is derived from a study of blood T cells in healthy people across ages. The CDR3 is 16 amino acids. V lost 5 bases and J lost 0; bases outside the gene matches: 9. CDR1 is SQVTM and CDR2 is ANQGSEA in the germline V gene. A second about 7 to 12 cycle PCR used barcoded and J-beta primers. TCRdb fed the 5' RACE reads into MiXCR, producing one record per CDR3 protein. The sample has 1.5 million to 2 million distinct CDR3 sequences; about 35% are singletons. This chain joins TRBV29-1 and TRBJ1-3, with 8 bases identical to TRBD1. This TCR derives from a woman between 25 and 40 years old in good health. The specimen was blood. The CDR3 nucleotides read TGCAGCGTTCTGCCGGGGACAGGAGACTCTGGAAACACCATATATTTT. The encoded protein is CSVLPGTGDSGNTIYF.